This T cell receptor (beta chain) derives from a study of regulatory T cells in long-lasting Graves disease. The CDR3 runs to 15 residues. Germline V gene data show CDR1 as SGHRS and CDR2 as YFSETQ. V was trimmed by 4 bases and J by 2 bases, leaving 15 bases between them. Overall study results and limits: Persistent Graves' disease cases displayed lower TCR diversity than newly diagnosed ones. Among samples with persistent disease, TRBV28, TRBJ1-2 and TRBJ2-5 were favored.

This clonotype was detected many times. The antigen is undetermined. iRepertoire HTBI primers and Arm-PCR of CDR3 regions built TCR beta libraries. TCRdb reprocessed the multiplex PCR reads via MiXCR and lists one record per CDR3 protein. The sample contains under 700,000 distinct CDR3 sequences, around 15% of which appear only once. Time point of the sample: newly diagnosed GD, antithyroid drugs for less than 3 months. After RNA was extracted from PBMCs, the TCR library was made from it. The same sample was also used in a study of T cells in Graves' hyperthyroidism and ophthalmopathy. That report notes: Stable hyperthyroidism was separated from ophthalmopathy by a model based on 13 V-J features.

The chain joins TRBV5-1 to TRBJ2-5; D not resolved. The specimen was peripheral blood mononuclear cells (PBMCs), collected at new diagnosis, from a patient treated with antithyroid drugs. The sequence derives from a middle-aged woman with Graves disease. As DNA, the CDR3 is TGCGCCAGCAGCCTTCGCGGAGTCAAGCAAGAGACCCAGTACTTC. Translating it yields CASSLRGVKQETQYF.